The clone carrying this T cell receptor (beta chain) was observed a handful of times. V shed 0 bases and J shed 0 bases, with 6 bases lying between them. Germline V gene lookup returns CDR1 LGHDT and CDR2 YNNKEL (reference sequence). The CDR3 extends over 16 amino acids. Unique molecular identifiers were incorporated when the TCRbeta library was constructed. TCRdb processed the PCR reads anew with MiXCR; each CDR3 protein has one entry. The sample contains a few hundred thousand distinct CDR3 sequences, approximately 20% of which appear only once. The data derive from a study of T-cell reconstitution after alpha-beta-depleted transplantation in children.

Sequencing used PBMCs from the stem cell graft donor, obtained from the stem cell graft. The receptor comes from a human donor who donated a stem cell graft to a child with acute lymphoblastic leukemia. The chain uses TRBV3-1 and TRBJ2-6; D is unclear. CDR3 loop: CASSQDHFSGANVLTF. DNA for the CDR3: TGTGCCAGCAGCCAAGACCATTTCTCTGGGGCCAACGTCCTGACTTTC.